This TCR beta chain emerged from a study of CXCR3-negative and CXCR3-positive naive CD8 T cells. Overall study: With about 1.5 +/- 0.3 million reads per library, the TRB reads numbered around 140 million in total.

The CDR3 is 16 residues long. CDR1 is MDHEN, CDR2 SYDVKM, per germline. A note on this clonotype: The target antigen is unknown.

UMI-labeled TRB cDNA libraries were prepared by 5' RACE. TCRdb reprocessed the 5' RACE reads and keeps a single row for each CDR3 protein, giving no DNA. The table lists 150,000 or so distinct CDR3 sequences, with 0.45% to 0.6% in the top ten. Findings of the study overall: TRBV-TRBJ usage was similar across naive CXCR3 subsets but distinct in memory cells.

Cells classed as naive CD8+ T cells were CD45RO-CCR7+CD27+CD95-. The sequencing sample was made of naive CXCR3- CD8+ T cells from blood. Subset specified: CD45RO-CCR7+CD27+CD95- naive CD8+ T cells lacking CXCR3 (TNR3-). This receptor was obtained from a human donor in good health. Some clones in this sample may be carry-over from other donors' samples. The chain carries TRBV28 and TRBJ1-6; TCRdb selects TRBD1, and the lack of DNA leaves this call unchecked. The chain's CDR3 is CASSFLSRDRDSPLHF. The full variable domain, rest sourced from reference TRBV28 and TRBJ1-6, is DVKVTQSSRYLVKRTGEKVFLECVQDMDHENMFWYRQDPGLGLRLIYFSYDVKMKEKGDIPEGYSVSREKKERFSLILESASTNQTSMYLCASSFLSRDRDSPLHFGNGTRLTVT.